This passage covers 23 T cell receptor beta chains from one sample sequenced in a study of blood T cell repertoires in COVID-19. The assay was immunoSEQ multiplex PCR, and TCRdb's table has in-frame clones only and misses some. The data contain a few hundred thousand clones, about 87% of them singletons. The sequencing input was peripheral blood. The receptor source for this set is a woman in her 30s with COVID-19, enrolled during active disease.

This rearrangement joins TRBV5-6 to TRBJ2-7; D may be TRBD2 (7 bases). The CDR3 contains 19 residues. V gave up 0 bases and J gave up 3 bases, with 25 bases separating them. Germline assignment: CDR1 SGHDT and CDR2 YYEEEE. The CDR3 sequence: CASSLGGGGWLAVSYEQYV. In DNA form, the CDR3 reads TGTGCCAGCAGCTTGGGAGGAGGGGGTTGGCTAGCGGTGAGCTACGAGCAGTACGTC.

The chain recombines TRBV13 with TRBJ2-2; 7 bases line up with TRBD1. Unmatched junction bases numbered 4, after V lost 5 bases and J lost 1 base. Germline V gene lookup returns CDR1 PRHDT and CDR2 FYEKMQ (reference sequence). The length of the CDR3 is 15 residues. This CDR3 is CASSLRQGNTGELFF. For the CDR3, the DNA is TGTGCCAGCAGCCTAAGACAGGGGAACACCGGGGAGCTGTTTTTT.

This clone was observed a few times. CDR3 sequence reads: CASSLIRGSGGYTF. In DNA form, the CDR3 reads TGTGCCAGCAGCTTGATTCGAGGGAGCGGGGGCTACACCTTC. The chain carries TRBV5-6 and TRBJ1-2; D is unresolved. Between the trimmed V and J ends, which lost 1 base and 8 bases, there was a span of 15 bases. The CDR3 contains 14 residues. The germline V gene encodes CDR1 SGHDT and CDR2 YYEEEE.

J is TRBJ2-2 and V is TRBV6-5; TRBD1 agrees at 8 bases. The CDR3 is 14 residues long. Unmatched junction bases numbered 4, after V lost 6 bases and J lost 4 bases. The germline V gene encodes CDR1 MNHEY and CDR2 SVGAGI. Written as DNA, the CDR3 is TGTGCCAGCAGGGACAGGGCAGGCACCGGGGAGCTGTTTTTT. Encoded protein: CASRDRAGTGELFF.

The chain employs TRBV4-1 and TRBJ1-1; unclear D gene. The CDR3 is 14 residues long. The V end lost 1 base, the J end lost 0 bases, and 6 bases lay between the germline ends. Looked up from germline, CDR1 is MGHRA and CDR2 is YSYEKL. This chain's CDR3 is CASSQVVMNTEAFF. In DNA, the CDR3 is TGCGCCAGCAGCCAAGTTGTCATGAACACTGAAGCTTTCTTT.

The table lists this clone with many counts. This sequence joins TRBV11-2 and TRBJ1-4, with 7 positions matching TRBD1. V shed 5 bases and J 8 bases; nucleotides not matched to a gene: 2. CDR1 is SGHAT, CDR2 FQNNGV, per germline. The CDR3 has 12 residues. Here the CDR3 DNA reads TGTGCCAGCAGCCCAGGGGGGGAAAAACTGTTTTTT. Translated: CASSPGGEKLFF. Drawing the rest from reference TRBV11-2 and TRBJ1-4, the complete variable domain is EAGVAQSPRYKIIEKRQSVAFWCNPISGHATLYWYQQILGQGPKLLIQFQNNGVVDDSQLPKDRFSAERLKGVDSTLKIQPAKLEDSAVYLCASSPGGEKLFFGSGTQLSVL.

This clone was seen many times. This chain joins TRBV30 and TRBJ2-5; no clear D. The CDR3 spans 14 residues. Looked up from germline, CDR1 is GTSNPN and CDR2 is SVGIG (reference sequence). Trimming stripped 7 bases from V and 5 bases from J, with 20 bases between. The CDR3 here is CASHHSSQRETQYF. Written as DNA, the CDR3 is TGTGCCTCTCACCACTCATCCCAGAGGGAGACCCAGTACTTC.

The DNA of the CDR3 is TGTGCCAGCACCTCCGCGGGGGGAGGAGGCTACACCTTC. Residues: CASTSAGGGGYTF. The chain employs TRBV3-1 (or the pseudogene TRBV3-2) and TRBJ1-2; D is possibly TRBD1 (5 bases). Germline loops: CDR1 LGHDT, CDR2 YNNKEL (reference sequence). The CDR3 extends over 13 amino acids. V dropped 7 bases and J dropped 8 bases, with 17 bases sitting between them.

This chain links TRBV18 with TRBJ1-6; D is perhaps TRBD1 (5 bases). The CDR3 extends over 14 amino acids. Trimming shortened V by 0 bases and J by 7 bases, and 7 bases separated the two germline ends. Germline V gene data show CDR1 as KGHSH and CDR2 as LQKENI. The CDR3 sequence: CASSPPGGNSPLHF. The CDR3 region has the DNA TGTGCCAGCTCACCACCTGGGGGGAATTCACCCCTCCACTTT.

V is TRBV28 and J is TRBJ2-2; a weak D match, TRBD2 (6 bases). The germline gives CDR1 MDHEN, CDR2 SYDVKM. With 3 bases removed from V and 3 bases from J, the gap between germline ends came to 17 bases. The CDR3 covers 17 residues. The CDR3 DNA sequence: TGTGCCAGCAGTTTCCCTGCAGCGGGCGGGGACACCGGGGAGCTGTTTTTT. This sequence encodes CASSFPAAGGDTGELFF.

This chain's CDR3 is CASSPWTGGNTIYF. CDR3 bases: TGCGCCAGCAGCCCCTGGACAGGAGGAAACACCATATATTTT. The rearrangement uses TRBV5-1 and TRBJ1-3; 7 bases match TRBD1. Germline values: CDR1 SGHRS, CDR2 YFSETQ. J gave up 4 bases and V 4 bases, and 5 bases lay outside the gene matches. This CDR3 has 14 amino acids. The complete variable domain, with remaining parts taken from reference TRBV5-1 and TRBJ1-3, reads KAGVTQTPRYLIKTRGQQVTLSCSPISGHRSVSWYQQTPGQGLQFLFEYFSETQRNKGNFPGRFSGRQFSNSRSEMNVSTLELGDSALYLCASSPWTGGNTIYFGEGSWLTVV.

J is TRBJ1-3 and V is TRBV19; possible D gene TRBD1, 5 bases. The length of the CDR3 is 17 residues. V lost 6 bases and J 1 base, leaving 19 bases between the germline ends. In germline, CDR1 is LNHDA, CDR2 SQIVND (reference sequence). This CDR3 reads CASRKAGGVISGNTIYF. Here the CDR3 DNA reads TGTGCCAGTAGGAAGGCCGGGGGAGTAATTTCTGGAAACACCATATATTTT.

V and J are TRBV7-6 and TRBJ2-5, with no clear D. Per the germline V gene, CDR1 is SGHVS and CDR2 is FNYEAQ. The V gene lost 1 base and the J gene lost 5 bases, with 8 bases spanning the gap. The CDR3 totals 13 residues. CDR3 loop: CASSLGAWETQYF. In nucleotides, the CDR3 is TGTGCCAGCAGCTTAGGGGCCTGGGAGACCCAGTACTTC.

The chain is built from TRBV6-4 and TRBJ1-6; D perhaps matches TRBD1 (5 bases). Germline-derived CDR1 and CDR2 are MRHNA and SNTAGT. The length of the CDR3 is 15 residues. V lost 3 bases and J lost 4, with 10 bases in between. Written as DNA, the CDR3 is TGTGCCAGCAGTGAGGGAAGGGGATATAATTCACCCCTCCACTTT. It yields the protein CASSEGRGYNSPLHF.

V usage is TRBV7-2 and J usage is TRBJ1-5; D remains unclear. The CDR3 covers 15 residues. CDR1 and CDR2 (germline): SGHTA, FQGNSA. V shed 1 base and J shed 5 bases, with 12 bases lying between them. The CDR3 is CASSLGRQTHQPQHF. Here the CDR3 DNA reads TGTGCCAGCAGCTTAGGGCGGCAAACGCATCAGCCCCAGCATTTT.

This chain uses TRBV7-9 with TRBJ1-6; a weak D match, TRBD1 (5 bases). V gave up 5 bases and J gave up 3 bases, with 11 bases separating them. This CDR3 is 15 amino acids long. Germline V gene data show CDR1 as SEHNR and CDR2 as FQNEAQ (reference sequence). The CDR3 DNA sequence: TGTGCCAGCAGCCGTCAGGGCAACTATAATTCACCCCTCCACTTT. This encodes CASSRQGNYNSPLHF.

V is TRBV15 and J is TRBJ2-3, with D perhaps TRBD2 (6 bases). The CDR3 consists of 16 residues. Trimming shortened V by 3 bases and J by 5 bases, and 18 bases separated the two germline ends. In germline, CDR1 is LNHNV, CDR2 YYDKDF (reference sequence). CDR3 protein: CATSSPMAGWGDTQYF. DNA for the CDR3: TGTGCCACCAGCAGCCCCATGGCGGGGTGGGGAGATACGCAGTATTTT.

The chain employs TRBV20-1 and TRBJ1-3, with D uncertain. Germline-derived CDR1 and CDR2 are DFQATT and SNEGSKA (reference sequence). Trimming removed 6 bases from V and 4 bases from J, with 13 bases in between. This CDR3 has 13 residues. CDR3 region: CSASDEWGNTIYF. The CDR3 bases are TGCAGTGCCAGTGACGAGTGGGGAAACACCATATATTTT.

A single count supports this clone. V and J are TRBV24-1 and TRBJ2-2; D might be TRBD1 (5 bases). Trimming shortened V by 4 bases and J by 2 bases, and 10 bases separated the two germline ends. The CDR3 has 15 amino acids. Germline CDR1 KGHDR, CDR2 SFDVKD. The CDR3 spells CATSDAGHNTGELFF. The DNA of the CDR3 is TGTGCCACCAGTGACGCCGGACACAACACCGGGGAGCTGTTTTTT.

With regard to this clone: The same CDR3 is also encoded by other DNA sequences in this sample. The CDR3 protein is CASSLGQGNYGYTF. CDR3 coding DNA: TGTGCCAGCAGCTTAGGACAGGGGAACTATGGCTACACCTTC. The chain recombines TRBV11-2 with TRBJ1-2; 8 bases match TRBD1. The CDR3 is 14 amino acids. Germline V gives CDR1 SGHAT, CDR2 FQNNGV. The ends lost 1 base at V and 2 bases at J; junction bases unmatched: 0.

The rearrangement joins TRBV27 to TRBJ2-1; 7 bases map to TRBD1. After removal of 1 base from V and 4 bases from J, the junction contained 4 bases not matched to a gene. Germline V lookup: CDR1 MNHEY, CDR2 SMNVEV (reference sequence). The CDR3 sequence is 15 residues long. CDR3 DNA: TGTGCCAGCAGTTTATGGACAGGAGTGTACAATGAGCAGTTCTTC. This translates into CASSLWTGVYNEQFF.

The count of this clone is one. The chain links TRBV13 to TRBJ2-1; tentatively, D is TRBD1 (7 bases). Germline V gives CDR1 PRHDT, CDR2 FYEKMQ (reference sequence). The CDR3 has 15 amino acids. The V gene lost 4 bases and the J gene lost 7 bases, with 17 bases spanning the gap. DNA for the CDR3: TGTGCCAGCAGCTCTAGGAGGCCAGGGGGGAATGAGCAGTTCTTC. Translating gives CASSSRRPGGNEQFF.

This chain links TRBV9 with TRBJ2-3; D is perhaps TRBD2 (6 bases). The CDR3 covers 14 residues. Germline CDR1 SGDLS, CDR2 YYNGEE. Trimming stripped 6 bases from V and 2 bases from J, with 13 bases between. For the CDR3, the DNA is TGTGCCAGCAACCCTTCGGGGGACACAGATACGCAGTATTTT. This gives the protein CASNPSGDTDTQYF.